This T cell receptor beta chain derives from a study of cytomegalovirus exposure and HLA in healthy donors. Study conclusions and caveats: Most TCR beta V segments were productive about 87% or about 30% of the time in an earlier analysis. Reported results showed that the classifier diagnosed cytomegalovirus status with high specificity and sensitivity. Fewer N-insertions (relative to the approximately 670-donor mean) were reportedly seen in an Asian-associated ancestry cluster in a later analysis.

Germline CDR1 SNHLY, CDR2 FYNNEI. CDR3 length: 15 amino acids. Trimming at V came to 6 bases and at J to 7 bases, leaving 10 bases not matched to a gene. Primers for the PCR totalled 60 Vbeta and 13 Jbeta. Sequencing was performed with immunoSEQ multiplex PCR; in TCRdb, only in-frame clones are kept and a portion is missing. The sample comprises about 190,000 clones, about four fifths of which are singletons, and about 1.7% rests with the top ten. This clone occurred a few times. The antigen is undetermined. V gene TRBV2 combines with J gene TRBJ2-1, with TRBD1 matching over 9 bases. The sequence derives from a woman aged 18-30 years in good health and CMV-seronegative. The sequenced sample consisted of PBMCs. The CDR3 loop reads CASSRRTGARNEQFF. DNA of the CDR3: TGTGCCAGCAGCCGAAGGACAGGGGCAAGGAATGAGCAGTTCTTC. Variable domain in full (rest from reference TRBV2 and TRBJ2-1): EPEVTQTPSHQVTQMGQEVILRCVPISNHLYFYWYRQILGQKVEFLVSFYNNEISEKSEIFDDQFSVERPDGSNFTLKIRSTKLEDSAMYFCASSRRTGARNEQFFGPGTRLTVL.